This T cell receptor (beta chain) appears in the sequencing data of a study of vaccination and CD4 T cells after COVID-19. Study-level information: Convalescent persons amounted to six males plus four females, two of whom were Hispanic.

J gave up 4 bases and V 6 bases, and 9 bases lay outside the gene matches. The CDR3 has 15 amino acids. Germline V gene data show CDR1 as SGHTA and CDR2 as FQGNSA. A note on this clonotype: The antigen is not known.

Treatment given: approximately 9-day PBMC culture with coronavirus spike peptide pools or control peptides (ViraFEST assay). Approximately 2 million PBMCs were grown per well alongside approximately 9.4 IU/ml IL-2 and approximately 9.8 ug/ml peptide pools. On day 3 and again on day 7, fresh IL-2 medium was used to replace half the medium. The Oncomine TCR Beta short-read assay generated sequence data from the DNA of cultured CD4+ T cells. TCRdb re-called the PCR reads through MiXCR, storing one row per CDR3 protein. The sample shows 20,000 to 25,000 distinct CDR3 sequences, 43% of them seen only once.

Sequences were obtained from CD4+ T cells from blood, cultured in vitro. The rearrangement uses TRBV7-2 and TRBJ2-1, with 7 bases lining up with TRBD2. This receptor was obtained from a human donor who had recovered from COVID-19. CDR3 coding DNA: TGTGCCAGCAGTCCCCGGGGCGGGAGATACAATGAGCAGTTCTTC. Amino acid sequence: CASSPRGGRYNEQFF.